This T cell receptor (beta chain) was found in a study of brain T cells in children with intractable seizures. Findings of the study overall: Pre- and post-surgery blood differed in depth, so pre-surgery absences may be undersampling.

This clone was detected once. No antigen is known for it. Sequencing used immunoSEQ multiplex PCR; TCRdb keeps in-frame clones, though not all of them. In the table there are about 340,000 clones, about 93% of which are singletons. Time point given: blood from clinic visit 5 months post-surgery; TSC patient then seizure free. Trimming cost V 6 bases and J 5 bases; bases outside gene matches: 11. This CDR3 is built from 15 residues. Germline values: CDR1 MNHEY, CDR2 SMNVEV (reference sequence). V is TRBV27 and J is TRBJ2-7; 9 bases are shared with TRBD2. Sequences were derived from peripheral blood, sampled roughly 5 months after surgery. This TCR derives from a boy less than two years old with tuberous sclerosis and intractable seizures. CDR3 nucleotide sequence: TGTGCCAGCAGACAAGCGGGAGGAGGTTCGAACGAGCAGTACTTC. Its protein is CASRQAGGGSNEQYF.